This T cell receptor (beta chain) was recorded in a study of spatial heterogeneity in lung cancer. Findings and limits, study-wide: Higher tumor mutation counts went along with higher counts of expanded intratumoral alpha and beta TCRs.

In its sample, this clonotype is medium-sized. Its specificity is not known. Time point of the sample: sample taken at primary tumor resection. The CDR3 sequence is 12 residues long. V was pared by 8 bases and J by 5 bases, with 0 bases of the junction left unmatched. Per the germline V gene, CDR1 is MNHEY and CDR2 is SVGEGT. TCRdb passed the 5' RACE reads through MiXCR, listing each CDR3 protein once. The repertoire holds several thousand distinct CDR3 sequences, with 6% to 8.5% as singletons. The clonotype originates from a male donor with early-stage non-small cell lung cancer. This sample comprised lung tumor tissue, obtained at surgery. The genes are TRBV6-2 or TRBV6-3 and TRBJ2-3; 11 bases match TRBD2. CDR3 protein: CASGLAGDTQYF. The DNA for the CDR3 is TGTGCCAGCGGACTAGCGGGAGATACGCAGTATTTT.